The 24 T cell receptor beta chains below come from one sample, sequenced in a study of naive and memory T cell subsets. Notes on the study in general: Possibly reflecting memory cells re-expressing CD45RA, a few larger clonotypes occurred in naive repertoires, especially CD8.

The beta constant-region primer was an equimolar mix of two oligonucleotides covering TRBC1 and TRBC2. The ligated cDNA underwent four PCR rounds using SP2 and nested alpha and beta constant-region primers. TCRdb recomputed calls from the UMI-ligation and nested PCR reads with MiXCR, one row per CDR3 protein. The sample contains roughly 100,000 distinct CDR3 sequences, about 14% of which appear only once. Antigens of these TCRs are unknown. The material sequenced was naive CD8+ T cells from blood. These receptor sequences come from a human donor in good health.

This clonotype has a count of ten or more. The rearrangement uses TRBV4-3 and TRBJ1-3; TRBD1 agrees at 8 bases. The germline CDR1 and CDR2 sequences are LGHNA and YSLEER. The trim removed 4 bases at V and 0 bases at J, leaving 8 bases unmatched. The CDR3 extends over 17 amino acids. The CDR3 DNA follows: TGCGCCAGCAGCCTCCGGGACAGGCTGGACTCTGGAAACACCATATATTTT. This gives the protein CASSLRDRLDSGNTIYF.

This clonotype was detected only once. The gene calls are TRBV4-1 and TRBJ2-3; 10 nucleotides agree with TRBD2. The V gene end was trimmed by 1 base and the J gene end by 7 bases; junction bases not matched to a gene: 29. The CDR3 runs 23 residues. Germline V CDR1 and CDR2: MGHRA, YSYEKL. The CDR3 here is CASSQALSQVVAGGRGLGNTQYF. In DNA, the CDR3 is TGCGCCAGCAGCCAAGCCCTAAGTCAGGTGGTAGCGGGAGGCCGAGGTCTAGGAAATACGCAGTATTTT.

This clonotype was detected only a few times. CDR3 in amino acids: CSVKTAYTEAFF. The CDR3 region has the DNA TGCAGCGTAAAGACAGCTTACACTGAAGCTTTCTTT. The chain has TRBV29-1 and TRBJ1-1, with D perhaps TRBD1 (5 bases). The V end lost 6 bases, the J end lost 3 bases, and 11 bases lay between the germline ends. The CDR3 length is 12 residues. The V gene's germline CDR1 is SQVTM and CDR2 ANQGSEA.

In its sample, this clonotype was seen a few times. V and J are TRBV12-3 or TRBV12-4 and TRBJ2-7; D is perhaps TRBD1 (6 bases). CDR3 length: 15 residues. Trimming removed 7 bases at V and 3 bases at J, with 19 bases between. The CDR3 protein is CASTHTQGPHYEQYF. DNA for the CDR3: TGTGCCAGCACCCATACCCAGGGGCCTCACTACGAGCAGTACTTC.

The chain couples TRBV7-9 to TRBJ2-3; D tentatively fits TRBD1 or TRBD2 (5 bases each). CDR1 and CDR2 from the germline V gene are SEHNR and FQNEAQ (reference sequence). V was cut by 6 bases and J by 4 bases, with 20 bases left in between. The CDR3 consists of 16 residues. CDR3 region: CASRSGPGPTADTQYF. Here the CDR3 DNA reads TGTGCCAGCAGATCAGGTCCGGGACCCACGGCAGATACGCAGTATTTT.

This clonotype appeared a few times. In DNA form, the CDR3 reads TGCAGTGCTAGAGATCCTTCCGGGACAGGCCAGTCGGTTGAGCAGTTCTTC. Protein: CSARDPSGTGQSVEQFF. The chain uses TRBV20-1 and TRBJ2-1; TRBD1 matches 8 bases. Germline V gene sequence: CDR1 DFQATT, CDR2 SNEGSKA (reference sequence). The CDR3 sequence is 17 residues long. The trim removed 0 bases at V and 9 bases at J, leaving 16 bases unmatched.

This chain uses TRBV15 with TRBJ2-1; the D is unclear. Germline V CDR1 and CDR2: LNHNV, YYDKDF (reference sequence). The CDR3 is made up of 17 amino acids. With 3 bases removed from V and 0 bases from J, the gap between germline ends came to 15 bases. CDR3 sequence: CATSSLDLLSSYNEQFF. In nucleotides, the CDR3 is TGTGCCACCAGCAGTTTGGATCTTCTCAGCTCCTACAATGAGCAGTTCTTC.

This chain connects TRBV9 to TRBJ2-3; D is unclear. CDR3 length equals 15 residues. Trimming stripped 0 bases from V and 2 bases from J, with 10 bases between. Germline V gene data show CDR1 as SGDLS and CDR2 as YYNGEE. The CDR3 sequence: CASSVGDSNTDTQYF. CDR3 DNA: TGTGCCAGCAGCGTAGGAGACTCCAACACAGATACGCAGTATTTT.

The genes are TRBV6-2 or TRBV6-3 and TRBJ2-1; 10 bases map to TRBD1. The V gene end was trimmed by 4 bases and the J gene end by 5 bases; junction bases not matched to a gene: 11. The germline CDR1 and CDR2 sequences are MNHEY and SVGEGT. The CDR3 is made up of 17 amino acids. The CDR3 loop is CASSWVQGTGEDNEQFF. The CDR3 nucleotides are TGTGCCAGCAGTTGGGTACAAGGGACAGGGGAAGACAATGAGCAGTTCTTC.

This clonotype was detected only a few times. The chain employs TRBV20-1 and TRBJ1-5; the D gene is possibly TRBD1 (5 bases). The CDR3 spans 14 residues. Per germline, CDR1 DFQATT and CDR2 SNEGSKA (reference sequence). V gave up 6 bases and J gave up 0 bases, with 12 bases separating them. The CDR3 protein is CSALDTYSNQPQHF. CDR3 bases: TGCAGTGCCTTGGACACCTATAGCAATCAGCCCCAGCATTTT.

This clonotype was seen only a few times. This sequence joins TRBV20-1 and TRBJ2-7; possible D gene TRBD2, 6 bases. Trimming removed 6 bases from V and 0 bases from J, with 12 bases in between. CDR1 and CDR2 (germline): DFQATT, SNEGSKA (reference sequence). The CDR3 sequence is 13 residues long. This CDR3 is CSARRGGSYEQYF. In nucleotides, the CDR3 is TGCAGTGCCCGGAGGGGCGGCTCCTACGAGCAGTACTTC.

The genes are TRBV6-5 and TRBJ2-7; no definite D call. CDR3 length: 14 amino acids. Trimming cost V 4 bases and J 2 bases, with 12 bases left between them. Germline CDR1 is MNHEY and CDR2 is SVGAGI. The DNA of the CDR3 is TGTGCCAGCAGTTCTACGGGTTTCACCTACGAGCAGTACTTC. This codes for CASSSTGFTYEQYF.

With respect to this clonotype: An end of the junction does not agree with germline; a read error may underlie this. The rearrangement joins TRBV3-1 to TRBJ2-7; TRBD1 might be the D (5 bases). The CDR3 consists of 14 residues. The germline V gene encodes CDR1 LGHDT and CDR2 YNNKEL (reference sequence). CDR3 loop: CARSQDPQGNEQYF. CDR3 in DNA: TGTGCCAGAAGCCAAGATCCGCAGGGTAACGAGCAGTACTTC.

In its sample, this clonotype was seen a few times. The chain combines TRBV15 with TRBJ2-3; 8 bases fit TRBD2. J gave up 6 bases and V 6 bases, and 11 bases lay outside the gene matches. The CDR3 spans 15 residues. Germline-derived CDR1 and CDR2 are LNHNV and YYDKDF (reference sequence). CDR3 in DNA: TGTGCCACCAGTATAGGACTAGCCCCTCGGGATACGCAGTATTTT. Translating gives CATSIGLAPRDTQYF.

This clonotype was detected many times. V gene TRBV5-4 combines with J gene TRBJ2-2; 8 positions agree with TRBD1. Trimming cost V 4 bases and J 7 bases; bases outside gene matches: 9. The CDR3 extends over 15 amino acids. From germline, CDR1 is SGHNT and CDR2 YYREEE (reference sequence). The DNA of the CDR3 is TGTGCCAGCAGCCATCGGACAGGGTTGGGCGGGGAGCTGTTTTTT. It yields the protein CASSHRTGLGGELFF.

The sample holds many counts of this clonotype. The chain is built from TRBV7-9 and TRBJ1-1; D might be TRBD1 (6 bases). Germline V gene sequence: CDR1 SEHNR, CDR2 FQNEAQ (reference sequence). CDR3 length equals 15 residues. Trimming removed 1 base from V and 5 bases from J, with 14 bases in between. CDR3 sequence reads: CASSLVSGVYTEAFF. For the CDR3, the DNA is TGTGCCAGCAGCTTAGTGTCAGGGGTGTATACTGAAGCTTTCTTT. The entire variable domain, with the rest obtained from reference TRBV7-9 and TRBJ1-1, is as follows: DTGVSQNPRHKITKRGQNVTFRCDPISEHNRLYWYRQTLGQGPEFLTYFQNEAQLEKSRLLSDRFSAERPKGSFSTLEIQRTEQGDSAMYLCASSLVSGVYTEAFFGQGTRLTVV.

This clonotype was counted ten times or more. CDR3 protein: CASSWSGSTDTQYF. CDR3 in DNA: TGCGCCAGCAGCTGGTCGGGAAGCACAGATACGCAGTATTTT. The chain has TRBV5-1 and TRBJ2-3, with a possible D match to TRBD2 (5 bases). The CDR3 covers 14 residues. The V end was cut by 3 bases, the J end by 0 bases, with 8 bases between. CDR1 is SGHRS and CDR2 is YFSETQ in the germline V gene.

The chain links TRBV30 to TRBJ2-1; TRBD2 aligns across 10 bases. The CDR3 sequence is 13 residues long. V was clipped by 4 bases and J by 4 bases; unmatched bases: 1. Germline V lookup: CDR1 GTSNPN, CDR2 SVGIG (reference sequence). The CDR3 loop is CAWILAGYNEQFF. The CDR3 DNA reads TGTGCCTGGATACTAGCGGGGTACAATGAGCAGTTCTTC.

This clonotype was seen ten or more times. The V call is TRBV28, the J call TRBJ2-2; the D is unclear. The CDR3 length is 13 residues. Germline values: CDR1 MDHEN, CDR2 SYDVKM. Trimming shortened V by 9 bases and J by 4 bases, and 12 bases separated the two germline ends. The CDR3 region is CARNHWVTGELFF. DNA of the CDR3: TGTGCCAGGAACCACTGGGTCACCGGGGAGCTGTTTTTT. Full variable domain (rest looked up from reference TRBV28 and TRBJ2-2): DVKVTQSSRYLVKRTGEKVFLECVQDMDHENMFWYRQDPGLGLRLIYFSYDVKMKEKGDIPEGYSVSREKKERFSLILESASTNQTSMYLCARNHWVTGELFFGEGSRLTVL.

V gene TRBV27 combines with J gene TRBJ1-4; D is ambiguous. CDR3 length: 13 amino acids. Per the germline V gene, CDR1 is MNHEY and CDR2 is SMNVEV (reference sequence). Trimming cost V 4 bases and J 8 bases, with 11 bases left between them. The CDR3 DNA sequence: TGTGCCAGCAGTTGGGCTCTGAGGGAAAAACTGTTTTTT. Amino acids: CASSWALREKLFF.

Many counts were recorded for this clonotype. V and J are TRBV12-3 or TRBV12-4 and TRBJ2-1, with 10 bases that match TRBD1. The trim removed 3 bases at V and 4 bases at J, leaving 3 bases unmatched. This CDR3 has 15 amino acids. CDR3 bases: TGTGCCAGCAGTTTTGCGGGACAGGGGTACAATGAGCAGTTCTTC. Its protein is CASSFAGQGYNEQFF.

This sequence joins TRBV20-1 and TRBJ2-3; 14 bases match TRBD2. The CDR3 spans 15 residues. Losses at the gene ends were 6 bases for V and 2 bases for J; bases not matched to a gene: 4. The V gene's germline CDR1 is DFQATT and CDR2 SNEGSKA (reference sequence). CDR3 sequence reads: CSAWGLAGATDTQYF. CDR3 sequence (DNA): TGCAGTGCCTGGGGACTAGCGGGGGCCACAGATACGCAGTATTTT.

This clonotype was found a few times. This chain uses TRBV6-5 with TRBJ2-7; TRBD2 matches at 10 bases. CDR3 length: 12 residues. CDR1 MNHEY and CDR2 SVGAGI come from the germline V gene. The V segment lost 6 bases and the J segment 7 bases; nucleotides outside the gene matches: 3. The CDR3 region is CASRPAGGEQYF. CDR3 sequence (DNA): TGTGCCAGCAGACCAGCGGGAGGGGAGCAGTACTTC.

This rearrangement joins TRBV14 to TRBJ2-6; TRBD1 agrees at 7 bases. Germline assignment: CDR1 SGHDN and CDR2 FVKESK. After removal of 6 bases from V and 0 bases from J, the junction contained 5 bases not matched to a gene. This CDR3 is built from 16 residues. In DNA, the CDR3 is TGTGCCAGCAGTCAGACAGGGCCCTCTGGGGCCAACGTCCTGACTTTC. Residues: CASSQTGPSGANVLTF. The complete variable domain, with remaining parts taken from reference TRBV14 and TRBJ2-6, reads EAGVTQFPSHSVIEKGQTVTLRCDPISGHDNLYWYRRVMGKEIKFLLHFVKESKQDESGMPNNRFLAERTGGTYSTLKVQPAELEDSGVYFCASSQTGPSGANVLTFGAGSRLTVL.